The 8 T cell receptor beta chains presented below share a single source sample, sequenced in a study of naive and memory T cell subsets (dated by TCRdb to 2016 to 2017). A robust, sensitive protocol for the amplification, sequencing and analysis of TCRs was described in the study, in which 3' ligation of a UMI-containing oligonucleotide to TCR cDNA was used. To prepare the library, 5' RACE was applied. The data were produced on an Illumina MiSeq. The ligated cDNA was amplified in four rounds of PCR with nested alpha and beta constant region primers together with the SP2 primer. The public reads were run again by TCRdb, first through fastp at Q25 and then through MiXCR, and only productive beta chains were kept. Every distinct CDR3 protein forms one entry, paired with its most common genes and DNA. The sample table shows fewer than 40,000 distinct CDR3 sequences, and 15% to 20% are seen once. The ten largest clones capture around 2.5% of the sample.

The receptor set was obtained from a female donor in good health.

This clonotype has a handful of counts. J is TRBJ1-1 and V is TRBV5-4, with D perhaps matching TRBD1 (5 bases). V was shortened by 1 base and J by 0 bases, with 13 bases between the two germline ends. Per germline, CDR1 SGHNT and CDR2 YYREEE (reference sequence). The CDR3 has 16 residues. Here the CDR3 DNA reads TGTGCCAGCAGCTTGTTCAACCGGGACCTGAACACTGAAGCTTTCTTT. It codes for CASSLFNRDLNTEAFF. Based on the CDR3 plus reference TRBV5-4 and TRBJ1-1, the full variable domain is ETGVTQSPTHLIKTRGQQVTLRCSSQSGHNTVSWYQQALGQGPQFIFQYYREEENGRGNFPPRFSGLQFPNYSSELNVNALELDDSALYLCASSLFNRDLNTEAFFGQGTRLTVV.

This clonotype was seen more than once but under ten times. The chain combines TRBV6-5 with TRBJ1-2; maybe TRBD1 (5 bases). The CDR3 runs 12 residues. CDR1 is MNHEY, CDR2 SVGAGI, per germline. Trimming pared 6 bases from V and 7 bases from J, leaving 12 bases between. The CDR3 here is CASSPRGGGYTF. The CDR3 DNA sequence: TGTGCCAGCAGCCCACGTGGGGGTGGCTACACCTTC.

Ten or more counts support this clonotype. This chain uses TRBV10-2 with TRBJ1-1; D not certain. Germline values: CDR1 WSHSY, CDR2 SAAADI. This CDR3 is built from 15 residues. V was shortened by 3 bases and J by 4 bases, with 15 bases between the two germline ends. The CDR3, as DNA: TGCGCCAGCAGTGATCTCCCCGAGATGAGCACTGAAGCTTTCTTT. Amino acids: CASSDLPEMSTEAFF.

This clonotype was picked up many times. The V call is TRBV29-1, the J call TRBJ2-7; 9 bases map to TRBD1. There are 14 residues in the CDR3. Germline V gene sequence: CDR1 SQVTM, CDR2 ANQGSEA. V was pared by 6 bases and J by 3 bases, with 9 bases of the junction left unmatched. Here the CDR3 reads CSVGGGQGVYEQYF. CDR3 nucleotides: TGCAGCGTCGGCGGGGGACAGGGAGTCTACGAGCAGTACTTC.

In its sample, this clonotype was seen many times. This rearrangement joins TRBV9 to TRBJ2-1, with 7 bases lining up with TRBD1. Per germline, CDR1 SGDLS and CDR2 YYNGEE. CDR3 length: 15 residues. J gave up 3 bases and V 3 bases, and 6 bases lay outside the gene matches. DNA for the CDR3: TGTGCCAGCAGCGAAGGGGCAGGGGGCTACAATGAGCAGTTCTTC. Amino acid sequence: CASSEGAGGYNEQFF.

This clonotype was seen only a few times. The V call is TRBV5-1, the J call TRBJ2-3; a possible D gene is TRBD2 (5 bases). This CDR3 is 14 amino acids long. Germline lookup yields CDR1 SGHRS and CDR2 YFSETQ. The V end was cut by 1 base, the J end by 0 bases, with 6 bases between. The CDR3 region has the DNA TGCGCCAGCAGCTTGCGGGGTAGCACAGATACGCAGTATTTT. Its translation is CASSLRGSTDTQYF.

In DNA, the CDR3 is TGTGCCAGCAGCTTTCAGGGGTCGAGCAATCAGCCCCAGCATTTT. Amino acids: CASSFQGSSNQPQHF. The chain employs TRBV7-9 and TRBJ1-5; a possible D gene is TRBD1 (6 bases). Looked up from germline, CDR1 is SEHNR and CDR2 is FQNEAQ (reference sequence). Trimming took 3 bases from V and 1 from J, leaving 10 bases between them. The CDR3 is 15 amino acids.

Many counts were recorded for this clonotype. The chain uses TRBV20-1 and TRBJ2-7, with D possibly TRBD1 on 6 matching bases. Trimming left V 0 bases short and J 7 bases short, with 16 bases between. Germline assignment: CDR1 DFQATT and CDR2 SNEGSKA (reference sequence). This CDR3 region has 14 residues. The CDR3, as DNA: TGCAGTGCTAGAGATTTTCAGGGGCTGGGAGAGCAGTACTTC. Encoded protein: CSARDFQGLGEQYF.